This TCR beta chain appears in the sequencing data of a study of blood T cell repertoires in COVID-19. For the study at large: The analysed material was cDNA or gDNA that came from T cells, B-cell-depleted T cells, or PBMCs.

Germline V gene data show CDR1 as SGHRS and CDR2 as YFSETQ. The CDR3 is 14 residues long. Trimming left V 1 base short and J 1 base short, with 8 bases between. This clone was picked up many times. As handled by the study authors: Using reference gene primer amplification, nucleated cell counts were estimated. Sequenced by immunoSEQ multiplex PCR; TCRdb stores in-frame clones only, minus some. V, J and clone size were drawn from that table, and D and trimming were deduced from the DNA. Here the sample spans 200,000 to 250,000 clones, 85% to 90% being singletons. The sequencing sample was made of peripheral blood. This TCR was sampled from a woman in her fifties or sixties with acute or convalescent COVID-19. The genes are TRBV5-1 and TRBJ1-1, with D perhaps matching TRBD1 (5 bases). CDR3 nucleotides: TGCGCCAGCAGCTTGACAGGTACGAACACTGAAGCTTTCTTT. It specifies CASSLTGTNTEAFF.